Given below is one T cell receptor beta chain in context. The record originates from a study of blood T cell repertoires in COVID-19. The wider study: Italy, Spain and the United States were the sources of the convalescent and acute COVID-19 samples. Sample material is recorded as cDNA or gDNA derived from T cells, B-cell-depleted T cells, or PBMCs.

The ends were cut back, 0 bases at V and 2 bases at J, with 10 bases in the middle. Germline V gene lookup returns CDR1 MNHEY and CDR2 SVGAGI. CDR3 size: 15 residues. In the original processing: Amplification with reference gene primers provided the estimates of nucleated cell counts. TCRdb's copy holds only in-frame clones and misses some; the assay was immunoSEQ multiplex PCR. The V and J calls and clone size were taken over from that table, and D and trimming were inferred from the DNA. The sample contains fewer than 90,000 clones, 90% to 95% of which appear only once. J is TRBJ1-2 and V is TRBV6-5; D is unresolved. Material for sequencing was peripheral blood. The sequence derives from a human donor with active COVID-19. The donor label of this sample is uncertain. CDR3 protein: CASSYSSVLNYGYTF. The CDR3 nucleotides read TGTGCCAGCAGTTACTCATCTGTCTTAAACTATGGCTACACCTTC.